Listed below are T cell receptor beta chains from one sample, sequenced in a study of Ad26.COV2.S vaccination and SARS-CoV-2 variants. Assay: immunoSEQ multiplex PCR; the TCRdb copy retains only in-frame clones and omits some. Counted here are some 250,000 clones, roughly 88% occurring once; the ten biggest clones make up roughly 10%. The sample here was peripheral blood, taken in a trial of Ad26.COV2.S vaccine versus placebo. Receptor source: a person between 18 and 65 years old who received the Ad26.COV2.S COVID-19 vaccine or a placebo. Each CDR3 is given with its conserved first and last residue. A D gene is named only where the DNA matches it firmly. A row's size may be missing; if present it is once, few, many or a size class.

J gene | V gene | clone size | D gene | CDR3 length | CDR3 protein | CDR3 DNA
TRBJ1-2 | TRBV10-3 | NA | NA | 12 | CAILTQQAGYTF | TGTGCCATCCTGACCCAGCAGGCTGGCTACACCTTC
TRBJ2-3 | TRBV15 | NA | NA | 17 | CATSRDIARAGPDTQYF | TGTGCCACCAGCAGAGATATCGCGCGGGCAGGACCAGATACGCAGTATTTT
TRBJ2-5 | TRBV4-2 | NA | TRBD2 | 16 | CASSQGGLAGVETQYF | TGTGCCAGCAGCCAAGGGGGACTAGCGGGAGTAGAGACCCAGTACTTC
TRBJ2-7 | TRBV3-1/TRBV3-2 | NA | NA | 12 | CASSLKGAEQYF | TGTGCCAGCAGCCTGAAAGGTGCCGAGCAGTACTTC
TRBJ1-6 | TRBV6-5 | NA | NA | 13 | CASSRGEGSPLHF | TGTGCCAGCAGCCGGGGGGAAGGTTCACCCCTCCACTTT
TRBJ2-4 | TRBV28 | NA | NA | 18 | CASSFSRSQGWAKNIQYF | TGTGCCAGCAGTTTTAGTCGGTCGCAGGGGTGGGCCAAAAACATTCAGTACTTC
TRBJ1-2 | TRBV11-2 | NA | TRBD1 | 16 | CASSLRTTGTGGIYTF | TGTGCCAGCAGCTTAAGAACCACCGGGACAGGGGGCATCTACACCTTC
TRBJ2-1 | TRBV11-1 | NA | NA | 16 | CASSLGGTFSYNEQFF | TGTGCCAGCAGCTTAGGGGGGACCTTCTCCTACAATGAGCAGTTCTTC
TRBJ2-3 | TRBV24-1 | once | NA | 11 | CATASGDTQYF | TGTGCCACCGCCTCTGGAGATACGCAGTATTTT
TRBJ2-7 | TRBV7-2 | NA | TRBD2 | 14 | CASSASGRDDEQYF | TGTGCCAGCAGCGCCAGCGGGAGGGACGACGAGCAGTACTTC
TRBJ1-1 | TRBV19 | NA | NA | 15 | CATMSAGPLGTEAFF | TGTGCCACCATGTCGGCAGGGCCCTTAGGGACTGAAGCTTTCTTT
TRBJ1-1 | TRBV30 | NA | TRBD1 | 12 | CAWSDTDRGAFF | TGTGCCTGGAGTGACACCGACAGGGGCGCTTTCTTT
TRBJ1-6 | TRBV5-1 | few | NA | 13 | CASSRGTNSPLHF | TGCGCCAGCAGCCGAGGGACTAATTCACCCCTCCACTTT
TRBJ2-3 | TRBV6-6 | NA | NA | 15 | CASTQTGSSTDTQYF | TGTGCCAGCACCCAAACAGGATCTAGCACAGATACGCAGTATTTT
TRBJ2-2 | TRBV5-8 | NA | TRBD1 | 16 | CASSLSGGVRTGELFF | TGTGCCAGCAGCTTGTCAGGGGGCGTACGAACCGGGGAGCTGTTTTTT
TRBJ1-5 | TRBV4-1 | once | TRBD1 | 20 | CASSQDMGTGAQYSNQPQHF | TGCGCCAGCAGCCAAGATATGGGGACAGGGGCGCAATATAGCAATCAGCCCCAGCATTTT